Listed here is a single T cell receptor beta chain. The target antigen is unknown. This specimen comes from a study of post-analysis software for immune sequencing data. General observations from the study: Higher frequency in patients than in controls was seen for about 5 TRBV segments, with TRBV5-6, TRBV5-1 and TRBV20-1 among them. The authors found that F measure strongly co-clustered same-batch samples. Comparison with controls showed significantly lower normalized Chao1 diversity in multiple sclerosis patients.

Every TCR beta cDNA library bore unique molecular identifiers. The source material, about 0.9 to 10 million T cells, gave rise to about 460,000 cDNA molecules. Each CDR3 protein is one row after TCRdb ran MiXCR on the PCR reads. The sample contains some 690,000 distinct CDR3 sequences, approximately 60% of which appear only once. Trimming took 2 bases from V and 3 from J, leaving 13 bases between them. Germline assignment: CDR1 SGHRS and CDR2 YFSETQ. CDR3 size: 15 residues. Sequencing was carried out using blood. The receptor was derived from a girl aged 2 to 9 with multiple sclerosis. This chain links TRBV5-1 with TRBJ2-3; perhaps TRBD2 as D (6 bases). The CDR3 sequence is CASSFGGERTDTQYF. Here the CDR3 DNA reads TGCGCCAGCAGCTTTGGCGGGGAGAGAACAGATACGCAGTATTTT.